This note documents a single T cell receptor (beta chain) sequence. The sample comes from a study of blood T cell repertoires in COVID-19. Study-wide background: PBMCs, B-cell-depleted T cells, or T cells were the source of the cDNA or gDNA that made up the material.

TCRdb's table, derived via immunoSEQ multiplex PCR, lists solely in-frame clones and lacks some. The sample carries around 330,000 clones, 90% recorded once. V was pared by 3 bases and J by 10 bases, with 10 bases between. The CDR3 loop spans 13 amino acids. CDR1 is SGHAT, CDR2 FQDESV, per germline (reference sequence). The J gene is TRBJ1-6, the V gene TRBV11-1; D gene unclear. The source is a man aged 55 to 70 who had recovered from COVID-19. The sequencing sample was made of PBMCs or T cells enriched from blood (not recorded which). The CDR3: CASSFPGGSPLHF. The CDR3 region has the DNA TGTGCCAGCAGCTTCCCGGGAGGCTCACCCCTCCACTTT.